The sample holds a few counts of the clone carrying this TCR beta chain. Its antigen is undetermined. This entry comes from a study of T cells after yellow fever vaccination. The study's findings and limits: Most clones from primary vaccination resurfaced after the booster (roughly 96% CD4, more than 75% CD8). Peaking on day 5 versus 15, the secondary response was faster but weaker.

The V and J ends lost 3 bases and 12 bases respectively, with 15 bases between them. The germline V gene has CDR1 SGHTA and CDR2 FQGNSA. This CDR3 spans 13 amino acids. The authors made TCR cDNA by 5'RACE template switching, adding a universal primer site and UMIs. TCRdb fed the 5' RACE reads into MiXCR, producing one record per CDR3 protein. The data show under 400,000 distinct CDR3 sequences, around 10% seen once. The chain couples TRBV7-2 to TRBJ2-1, with D hard to call. This clonotype was obtained from a man younger than 30 who received the YFV17D yellow fever vaccine. The sample consisted of PBMCs, taken on the day of the first yellow fever vaccination. In DNA, the CDR3 is TGTGCCAGCAGCTTTCCGGGTCCGAAGGGGCAGTTCTTC. Amino acids: CASSFPGPKGQFF.